These T cell receptor beta chains were read from a single sample in a study of T cell responses to AZD1222 COVID-19 vaccine. The method was immunoSEQ multiplex PCR; TCRdb's version includes in-frame clones alone and lacks a portion of them. Of about 170,000 clones detected, 85% to 95% appear once; the ten largest clones hold around 4%. The material sequenced was peripheral blood, taken on day 0 of AZD1222 vaccination. The receptors here all came from an adult in good health. CDR3s include the opening cysteine and the closing phenylalanine or tryptophan. Fields, in order: clone size, D gene, V gene, J gene, CDR3 length, CDR3 DNA, CDR3 protein. The D gene is left open where the match is weak. Clone sizes are given selectively: once, few, many, or a class where the clone is expanded.

-	-	TRBV11-3	TRBJ2-5	16	TGTGCCAGCAGCTCCCGTCTGGGTTCCGAGCGAGAGACCCAGTACTTC	CASSSRLGSERETQYF
-	-	TRBV5-4	TRBJ2-7	13	TGTGCCAGCAGCCTACAGGGATCCTACGAGCAGTACTTC	CASSLQGSYEQYF
-	-	TRBV3-1/TRBV3-2	TRBJ1-2	14	TGTGCCAGCAGCCAAGGGGGGTCCGCGCCTGGCTACACCTTC	CASSQGGSAPGYTF
-	-	TRBV3-1/TRBV3-2	TRBJ1-2	14	TGTGCCAGTGATTTTGACAGGAGAAAGAATGGCTACACCTTC	CASDFDRRKNGYTF
-	TRBD2	TRBV11-2	TRBJ2-3	16	TGTGCCAGCAGCTGGACTAGCGGGGGGGCAACAGATACGCAGTATTTT	CASSWTSGGATDTQYF
-	-	TRBV5-4	TRBJ1-2	14	TGTGCCAGCAGCCTTCCCGACAGTAACTATGGCTACACCTTC	CASSLPDSNYGYTF
once	TRBD1	TRBV5-4	TRBJ1-3	17	TGTGCCAGCAGCTTTGGGCCCACAGGGGTTACTGGAAACACCATATATTTT	CASSFGPTGVTGNTIYF
-	TRBD1	TRBV3-1/TRBV3-2	TRBJ1-1	15	TGTGCCAGCAGCCAAGCCGGGACAGGGGTAACTGAAGCTTTCTTT	CASSQAGTGVTEAFF
-	-	TRBV3-1/TRBV3-2	TRBJ1-3	17	TGTGCCAGCAGCCAAGAAATCCCTCCCTCCTCTGGAAACACCATATATTTT	CASSQEIPPSSGNTIYF
-	TRBD1	TRBV5-1	TRBJ1-1	16	TGCGCCAGCAGCTTGGGCGGACAGGGGAGGAACACTGAAGCTTTCTTT	CASSLGGQGRNTEAFF
once	TRBD1	TRBV7-6	TRBJ1-3	14	TGTGCGTGGACAGGGGGCCACTCTGGAAACACCATATATTTT	CAWTGGHSGNTIYF
-	-	TRBV5-1	TRBJ1-4	15	TGCGCCAGCAGCGCCCCAGGGATCACTAATGAAAAACTGTTTTTT	CASSAPGITNEKLFF
-	TRBD1	TRBV3-1/TRBV3-2	TRBJ1-5	14	TGTGCCAGCAGCCAAGTTCAGGGGGTCCAGCCCCAGCATTTT	CASSQVQGVQPQHF
-	-	TRBV12-5	TRBJ1-1	13	TGTGCTAGTTTGAGACAACCGAACACTGAAGCTTTCTTT	CASLRQPNTEAFF
once	TRBD1	TRBV12-5	TRBJ1-2	15	TGTGCTAGTGGTTTGGGACAGGGGTACAACTATGGCTACACCTTC	CASGLGQGYNYGYTF
-	-	TRBV6-5	TRBJ1-5	14	TGTGCCAGCAGTTACTCCGGGGGAAATCAGCCCCAGCATTTT	CASSYSGGNQPQHF
-	-	TRBV11-2	TRBJ1-1	19	TGTGCCAGCAGCCTCGGGGATGAGGGGCGCTGGTCCAAAAACACTGAAGCTTTCTTT	CASSLGDEGRWSKNTEAFF
-	-	TRBV6-5	TRBJ2-2	12	TGTGCCAGCAGTTACCACACCGGGGAGCTGTTTTTT	CASSYHTGELFF
-	-	TRBV15	TRBJ1-4	17	TGTGCCACCAGCAGAGACAGGGTCTCGGGCGGCCAGGCAAAACTGTTTTTT	CATSRDRVSGGQAKLFF
-	TRBD2	TRBV19	TRBJ2-3	15	TGTGCCAGTAGTAGACTAGCGGGGGACACAGATACGCAGTATTTT	CASSRLAGDTDTQYF
-	-	TRBV30	TRBJ1-4	11	TGTGCCTGGAGCCCAAATGAAAAACTGTTTTTT	CAWSPNEKLFF
-	-	TRBV27	TRBJ1-2	13	TGTGCCAGCAGTTTAAAGAGGGCCTATGGCTACACCTTC	CASSLKRAYGYTF
-	-	TRBV7-9	TRBJ2-7	13	TGTGCCAGCAGCTTAGACCTAGCTACCGAGCAGTACTTC	CASSLDLATEQYF
-	-	TRBV27	TRBJ1-2	15	TGTGCCAGCTCAACCTCCGGACGGATTTTCTATGGCTACACCTTC	CASSTSGRIFYGYTF
once	-	TRBV18	TRBJ1-3	16	TGTGCCAGCTCACCGGGGGCAGGCGCCTCTGGAAACACCATATATTTT	CASSPGAGASGNTIYF
-	-	TRBV13	TRBJ2-7	15	TGTGCCAGCAGCTTATCGTTAGGAAGCTCCTACGAGCAGTACTTC	CASSLSLGSSYEQYF
-	-	TRBV5-1	TRBJ1-5	13	TGCGCCAGCAGCTTAGGTCCGAATCAGCCCCAGCATTTT	CASSLGPNQPQHF
-	-	TRBV4-1	TRBJ1-5	13	TGCGCCAGCAGCCAAGGCGTTAATCAGCCCCAGCATTTT	CASSQGVNQPQHF
-	-	TRBV5-4	TRBJ2-6	14	TGTGCCAGCAACCGCCAATCTGGGGCCAACGTCCTGACTTTC	CASNRQSGANVLTF
few	TRBD1	TRBV19	TRBJ2-3	19	TGTGCCAGTAGTATTTCAGGGGGCGACCTATCCTGGAACTTGGATACGCAGTATTTT	CASSISGGDLSWNLDTQYF
-	-	TRBV20-1	TRBJ2-7	12	TGCAGTGCTAGTCGGGAGACCTACGAGCAGTACTTC	CSASRETYEQYF
-	-	TRBV2	TRBJ1-1	12	TGTGCCAGCAGGCAAGGGGACACTGAAGCTTTCTTT	CASRQGDTEAFF
-	TRBD1	TRBV27	TRBJ1-2	18	TGTGCCAGCAGCCCCCGGGGAGCCGGGACAGGGAGACTCTATGGCTACACCTTC	CASSPRGAGTGRLYGYTF
-	-	TRBV2	TRBJ1-5	13	TGTGCCAGCAGTGAGGGAGGCAATCAGCCCCAGCATTTT	CASSEGGNQPQHF
-	-	TRBV2	TRBJ1-1	17	TGTGCCAGCAGTGAAGCAGGGGATGGCAGAGGAAACACTGAAGCTTTCTTT	CASSEAGDGRGNTEAFF
-	-	TRBV11-2	TRBJ2-2	17	TGTGCCAGCAGCTGGAATCGTCTTATACCAAACACCGGGGAGCTGTTTTTT	CASSWNRLIPNTGELFF
-	TRBD1	TRBV5-1	TRBJ2-2	17	TGCGCCAGCAGCTGGGACGGGACAGCCTCGAACACCGGGGAGCTGTTTTTT	CASSWDGTASNTGELFF
once	TRBD1	TRBV7-6	TRBJ2-6	19	TGTGCCAGCAGCTCCCGAGGGACAGGGGTGCCCTCTGGGGCCAACGTCCTGACTTTC	CASSSRGTGVPSGANVLTF
-	-	TRBV6-5	TRBJ1-6	15	TGTGCCAGCAGGCGCCCCCTCGAAGACGGTTCACCCCTCCACTTT	CASRRPLEDGSPLHF
-	-	TRBV3-1/TRBV3-2	TRBJ2-5	15	TGTGCCAGCAGCCAAGATCTACAGGGTATCGAGACCCAGTACTTC	CASSQDLQGIETQYF
-	TRBD1	TRBV18	TRBJ2-1	14	TGTGCCAGCTCACCCCAGGGGGCGGTCAATGAGCAGTTCTTC	CASSPQGAVNEQFF
once	-	TRBV19	TRBJ2-1	14	TGTGCCAGTAGTGACCACTCCTACCGGGATGAGCAGTTCTTC	CASSDHSYRDEQFF
-	-	TRBV6-5	TRBJ2-7	14	TGTGCCAGCAATTATCTAACAGCCTCCTACGAGCAGTACTTC	CASNYLTASYEQYF
once	TRBD2	TRBV5-1	TRBJ2-7	15	TGCGCCAGCAGCTTGGGATTAGCGGGGGTCTACGAGCAGTACTTC	CASSLGLAGVYEQYF
once	TRBD1	TRBV5-1	TRBJ1-6	17	TGCGCCAGCAGCCTTGGACAGGGGGGTGATCGTAATTCACCCCTCCACTTT	CASSLGQGGDRNSPLHF
-	TRBD1	TRBV6-5	TRBJ1-2	15	TGTGCCAGCAGGACGGCGACAGGGTACCACTATGGCTACACCTTC	CASRTATGYHYGYTF
once	-	TRBV27	TRBJ1-5	13	TGTGCCAGCAGTTCCTCCCGGGATCAGCCCCAGCATTTT	CASSSSRDQPQHF
-	-	TRBV5-1	TRBJ1-2	12	TGCGCCAGCAGGGAGGGGAGCTCGGGCTACACCTTC	CASREGSSGYTF
-	TRBD1	TRBV11-2	TRBJ2-1	18	TGTGCCAGCAGCTCCCACCGACAGGGAGTAAGCTCCTACAATGAGCAGTTCTTC	CASSSHRQGVSSYNEQFF
once	TRBD2	TRBV11-2	TRBJ2-7	15	TGTGCCAGCAGCCTAGGGGCGGGAGTCGCCTACGAGCAGTACTTC	CASSLGAGVAYEQYF
-	TRBD1	TRBV5-1	TRBJ1-1	17	TGCGCCAGCACCGCAGGGGGACAGGTCGGTCGAGGCACTGAAGCTTTCTTT	CASTAGGQVGRGTEAFF
-	-	TRBV19	TRBJ2-3	13	TGTGCCAGTAGTACCCAGGGCACAGATACGCAGTATTTT	CASSTQGTDTQYF
-	TRBD2	TRBV5-1	TRBJ2-1	18	TGCGCCAGCAGCTTGTGGACCTTAGCGGGAGCAGGAGGGAATGAGCAGTTCTTC	CASSLWTLAGAGGNEQFF
-	TRBD1	TRBV5-1	TRBJ1-2	15	TGCGCCAGCAGCTTAAGGACAGGAGTCCTCTATGGCTACACCTTC	CASSLRTGVLYGYTF
-	-	TRBV19	TRBJ1-1	12	TGTGCCAGTATGGTGGGGAGCGCTGAAGCTTTCTTT	CASMVGSAEAFF
-	-	TRBV5-8	TRBJ2-4	10	TGTGCCAGCAGCTTGAACATTCAGTACTTC	CASSLNIQYF
-	TRBD2	TRBV6-2/TRBV6-3	TRBJ2-3	21	TGTGCCAGCAGTTACCCACCTAACCCGGGACTAGCGGGAGGGCCTTCAGATACGCAGTATTTT	CASSYPPNPGLAGGPSDTQYF
-	-	TRBV4-1	TRBJ1-6	12	TGCGCCAGCAGCCCCAAGGGCGGACCCCTCCACTTT	CASSPKGGPLHF